These T cell receptor beta chains were read from a single sample in a study of blood T cells in healthy people across ages. TCRdb used MiXCR to reprocess the 5' RACE reads, holding one entry per CDR3 protein. The profile covers roughly 730,000 distinct CDR3 sequences, with 56% appearing a single time and roughly 26% taken by the ten largest. Sequencing was performed on blood. The source is a man aged 40-49 years in good health. Each CDR3 is given with its conserved first and last residue. D genes are given only for firm matches. A row's size may be missing; if present it is once, few, many or a size class.

clone_size	j_call	v_call	d_call	cdr3_aa	cdr3_nt
few	TRBJ2-7	TRBV25-1	TRBD1	CASTEGASEQYF	TGTGCCAGCACTGAGGGGGCGAGCGAGCAGTACTTC
few	TRBJ1-2	TRBV29-1	NA	CSVDLGVTNYGYTF	TGCAGCGTTGACCTCGGAGTGACCAACTATGGCTACACCTTC
NA	TRBJ2-7	TRBV20-1	NA	CSAIWAQGSYNEQYF	TGCAGTGCTATTTGGGCCCAGGGATCCTACAATGAGCAGTACTTC
NA	TRBJ2-7	TRBV7-2	NA	CASSLEGFNGEQYF	TGTGCCAGCAGTCTCGAAGGGTTTAACGGCGAGCAGTACTTC
NA	TRBJ2-3	TRBV5-5	TRBD2	CASSPLSGRSDTQYF	TGTGCCAGCAGCCCCCTTAGCGGGAGGTCAGATACGCAGTATTTT
few	TRBJ2-5	TRBV7-2	NA	CASSFIRGQETQYF	TGTGCCAGCAGCTTTATTCGGGGACAAGAGACCCAGTACTTC
NA	TRBJ2-7	TRBV5-4	NA	CASSPEGQISYEQYF	TGTGCCAGCAGCCCGGAGGGACAGATCTCCTACGAGCAGTACTTC
NA	TRBJ2-7	TRBV6-1	NA	CASSDVVRDYEQYF	TGTGCCAGCAGTGATGTTGTCAGGGACTACGAGCAGTACTTC
NA	TRBJ2-1	TRBV20-1	TRBD1	CSGPTGFGNEQFF	TGCAGCGGCCCGACAGGGTTCGGCAATGAGCAGTTCTTC
few	TRBJ2-5	TRBV7-2	NA	CASSPQAFRGTQYF	TGTGCCAGCAGCCCCCAGGCTTTCAGAGGGACCCAGTACTTC
NA	TRBJ1-2	TRBV2	NA	CASRAGLANYGYTF	TGTGCCAGCAGGGCAGGGTTAGCAAACTATGGCTACACCTTC
NA	TRBJ2-5	TRBV20-1	NA	CSARATPGARETQYF	TGCAGTGCTAGAGCGACTCCGGGTGCGCGAGAGACCCAGTACTTC
NA	TRBJ2-3	TRBV3-1	NA	CASSQGGYTDTQYF	TGTGCCAGCAGCCAAGGGGGTTACACAGATACGCAGTATTTT
NA	TRBJ1-2	TRBV6-5	NA	CASSYSSVLSGGYTF	TGTGCCAGCAGTTACTCGTCTGTCTTAAGCGGGGGCTACACCTTC
NA	TRBJ1-4	TRBV2	NA	CASSGGMGEKLFF	TGTGCCAGCAGTGGGGGCATGGGTGAAAAACTGTTTTTT
few	TRBJ2-5	TRBV24-1	NA	CATSDFQGWQETQYF	TGTGCCACCAGTGATTTCCAGGGGTGGCAAGAGACCCAGTACTTC
NA	TRBJ2-7	TRBV3-1	NA	CASSQEKTQKAGNKSYEQYF	TGTGCCAGCAGCCAAGAAAAGACCCAAAAGGCGGGCAACAAGTCCTACGAGCAGTACTTC
NA	TRBJ2-5	TRBV7-2	NA	CASSSPRGAQETQYF	TGTGCCAGCAGCTCGCCGCGCGGGGCCCAAGAGACCCAGTACTTC
NA	TRBJ2-5	TRBV27	NA	CASTFGDGSVRTQYF	TGTGCCAGCACCTTTGGGGACGGGAGCGTTCGGACCCAGTACTTC
many	TRBJ2-4	TRBV20-1	NA	CSASRPTAGNIQYF	TGCAGTGCCTCCCGTCCGACGGCCGGAAACATTCAGTACTTC
NA	TRBJ1-5	TRBV6-1	TRBD1	CASSEFAGTGDQPQHF	TGTGCCAGCAGTGAATTTGCCGGGACAGGAGATCAGCCCCAGCATTTT
NA	TRBJ2-1	TRBV10-3	NA	CAIRGGDEQFF	TGTGCCATCAGGGGTGGGGATGAGCAGTTCTTC
NA	TRBJ2-6	TRBV5-4	NA	CASSQWEAGANVLTF	TGTGCCAGCAGCCAATGGGAGGCTGGGGCCAACGTCCTGACTTTC
few	TRBJ2-7	TRBV7-8	NA	CASSNRRSYEQYF	TGTGCCAGCAGCAACCGACGGTCCTACGAGCAGTACTTC
NA	TRBJ2-5	TRBV7-2	TRBD1	CASSLQTGGVSSPYNEQYF	TGTGCCAGCAGCTTACAGACAGGGGGGGTTTCATCTCCGTACAATGAGCAGTACTTC
NA	TRBJ1-2	TRBV15	NA	CATSREAGATRGYTF	TGTGCCACCAGCAGAGAGGCAGGGGCAACGCGTGGCTACACCTTC
NA	TRBJ1-1	TRBV7-9	TRBD1	CASSLVVDRVTSLEAFF	TGTGCCAGCAGCTTAGTAGTGGACAGGGTGACTAGCCTTGAAGCTTTCTTT
NA	TRBJ2-2	TRBV28	NA	CASRGHANTGELFF	TGTGCCAGCAGAGGACATGCGAACACCGGGGAGCTGTTTTTT
NA	TRBJ2-3	TRBV5-1	TRBD1	CAASTGASTDTQYF	TGCGCCGCCTCCACAGGGGCTAGCACAGATACGCAGTATTTT
NA	TRBJ1-2	TRBV15	NA	CATSRDLGPSFYGYTF	TGTGCCACCAGCAGAGATCTCGGGCCCAGTTTCTATGGCTACACCTTC
few	TRBJ2-5	TRBV7-6	TRBD2	CASSSAGVLETQYF	TGTGCCAGCAGCTCGGCGGGAGTTTTAGAGACCCAGTACTTC
NA	TRBJ2-7	TRBV5-1	NA	CASSRGPGDRSSYEQYF	TGCGCCAGCAGCCGGGGACCCGGAGATAGAAGCTCCTACGAGCAGTACTTC
NA	TRBJ2-5	TRBV12-3/TRBV12-4	TRBD1	CASSLGQGVWETQYF	TGTGCCAGCAGTTTAGGACAGGGGGTATGGGAGACCCAGTACTTC
NA	TRBJ1-4	TRBV7-2	NA	CASSSQGNEKLFF	TGTGCCAGCAGCTCCCAGGGTAATGAAAAACTGTTTTTT
NA	TRBJ2-1	TRBV12-3/TRBV12-4	NA	CASSLARGAYNGQFF	TGTGCCAGCAGTTTAGCAAGGGGCGCCTACAATGGGCAGTTCTTC
NA	TRBJ2-5	TRBV4-1	TRBD2	CAGSQDGGSGGQETQYF	TGCGCCGGCAGCCAAGATGGAGGGAGCGGGGGACAAGAGACCCAGTACTTC
NA	TRBJ2-5	TRBV6-2/TRBV6-3	NA	CASSPGVAETQYF	TGTGCCAGCAGCCCCGGGGTCGCGGAGACCCAGTACTTC
NA	TRBJ1-1	TRBV28	NA	CASNPTGTEAFF	TGTGCCAGCAACCCAACCGGGACAGAAGCTTTCTTT
few	TRBJ2-7	TRBV7-8	NA	CASSLASGEGYEQYF	TGTGCCAGCAGCTTAGCGTCGGGAGAGGGCTACGAGCAGTACTTC
NA	TRBJ2-2	TRBV5-1	NA	CASRAWEAVNTGELFF	TGCGCCAGCAGAGCTTGGGAAGCAGTGAACACCGGGGAGCTGTTTTTT
NA	TRBJ2-3	TRBV27	NA	CASSFSRDKHTDTQYF	TGTGCCAGCAGTTTCAGCCGGGACAAGCACACAGATACGCAGTATTTT
few	TRBJ2-3	TRBV7-3	TRBD2	CASSLTSKFGLAGGTDTQYF	TGTGCCAGCAGCTTAACGTCTAAGTTTGGACTAGCGGGGGGCACAGATACGCAGTATTTT
NA	TRBJ2-6	TRBV15	TRBD1	CATSRLEGQGVLTF	TGTGCCACCAGCAGACTAGAGGGACAGGGGGTCCTGACTTTC
NA	TRBJ1-6	TRBV10-3	TRBD1	CAISGGQDNSPLHF	TGTGCCATCAGCGGGGGACAGGATAATTCACCCCTCCACTTT
NA	TRBJ2-7	TRBV20-1	NA	CSAEGRLYEQYF	TGCAGTGCTGAAGGCAGACTCTACGAGCAGTACTTC
NA	TRBJ2-7	TRBV12-3/TRBV12-4	NA	CASSARAPREQYF	TGTGCCAGCAGTGCCCGAGCTCCGCGCGAGCAGTACTTC
NA	TRBJ2-1	TRBV4-3	TRBD1	CASSHQDRGYNEQFF	TGCGCCAGCAGCCACCAGGACAGGGGATACAATGAGCAGTTCTTC
NA	TRBJ2-3	TRBV4-1	TRBD1	CASSQPGAGGRDTQYF	TGCGCCAGCAGCCAGCCAGGGGCAGGGGGACGGGATACGCAGTATTTT
once	TRBJ2-5	TRBV4-2	NA	CASSQDRGEVETQYF	TGTGCCAGCAGCCAAGATCGAGGGGAAGTAGAGACCCAGTACTTC
NA	TRBJ2-3	TRBV12-3/TRBV12-4	NA	CVSSSQGRVGADAEYF	TGTGTCAGCAGTTCCCAAGGAAGGGTGGGCGCAGATGCGGAGTATTTT
NA	TRBJ1-1	TRBV7-9	NA	CASSYASSEAFF	TGTGCCAGCAGCTACGCGTCATCTGAAGCTTTCTTT
NA	TRBJ1-4	TRBV7-2	NA	CASSLRHGAATNEKLFF	TGTGCCAGCAGCTTAAGGCATGGGGCTGCAACTAATGAAAAACTGTTTTTT